Listed below are T cell receptor beta chains from one sample, sequenced in a study of blood T cell repertoires in COVID-19. TCRdb's table, derived via immunoSEQ multiplex PCR, lists solely in-frame clones and lacks some. This sample carries about half a million clones, about 85% of them seen once, and the ten largest clones take around 8%. The sequencing sample was made of PBMCs or T cells enriched from blood (not recorded which). All receptors derive from a woman aged 60 to 75 who had recovered from COVID-19. The CDR3 runs from the conserved cysteine through the conserved F or W. The D gene is left open where the match is weak. Only some rows state a clone size, as once, few, many or a class for expanded clones.

abundance,j_gene,v_gene,d_gene,CDR3nt,CDR3aa
once,TRBJ1-1,TRBV27,NA,TGTGCCAGCAGTTTCCGGGGGGGCGCTGAAGCTTTCTTT,CASSFRGGAEAFF
NA,TRBJ1-1,TRBV4-1,NA,TGCGCCAGCCGGGACTCTAGTTTCACTGAAGCTTTCTTT,CASRDSSFTEAFF
NA,TRBJ1-2,TRBV28,NA,TGTGCCAGCAGTTACAGGCCGCCACACTATGGCTACACCTTC,CASSYRPPHYGYTF
NA,TRBJ2-1,TRBV4-1,NA,TGCGCCAGCAGCCAAGACGACAATGAGCAGTTCTTC,CASSQDDNEQFF
NA,TRBJ1-5,TRBV4-1,NA,TGCGCCAGCAGCCAAGTACAAGATTCCAATCAGCCCCAGCATTTT,CASSQVQDSNQPQHF
once,TRBJ1-3,TRBV2,NA,TGTGCCAGCGTGAGTTTAGGGGCTGGAAACACCATATATTTT,CASVSLGAGNTIYF
NA,TRBJ1-1,TRBV5-6,NA,TGTGCCAGCAGCTTGGGCAGGCAGAACACTGAAGCTTTCTTT,CASSLGRQNTEAFF
NA,TRBJ2-7,TRBV27,NA,TGTGCCAGCAGTCCGGGAAGGGCAGGTTACGAGCAGTACTTC,CASSPGRAGYEQYF
NA,TRBJ1-5,TRBV5-5,NA,TGTGCCAGCAGCACAGCTGGTCTTCCCAATCAGCCCCAGCATTTT,CASSTAGLPNQPQHF
NA,TRBJ2-1,TRBV7-9,NA,TGTGCCAGCAGCCCGGGAGCAGACGAGCAGTTCTTC,CASSPGADEQFF
NA,TRBJ2-5,TRBV3-1/TRBV3-2,NA,TGTGCCAGCAGCCTTCGGGGAACAGGGCTCCAAGAGACCCAGTACTTC,CASSLRGTGLQETQYF
NA,TRBJ2-1,TRBV11-3,TRBD2,TGTGCCAGCAGCTTAGAGGGGGGGTCATACAATGAGCAGTTCTTC,CASSLEGGSYNEQFF
once,TRBJ2-6,TRBV9,NA,TGTGCCCGCAGCGGGGGGGCCGGGACAGGGCCTTCTGGGGCCAACGTCCTGACTTTC,CARSGGAGTGPSGANVLTF
NA,TRBJ2-1,TRBV9,NA,TGTGCCAGCAGCGGGTCAGGTGCCTACAATGAGCAGTTCTTC,CASSGSGAYNEQFF
few,TRBJ1-2,TRBV7-9,TRBD1,TGTGCCAGCAGCTTAGGACAGGGGCTTAACTATGGCTACACCTTC,CASSLGQGLNYGYTF
NA,TRBJ1-6,TRBV24-1,NA,TGTGCCACCAGTGAGGGAGGTAGGGATAATTCACCCCTCCACTTT,CATSEGGRDNSPLHF
NA,TRBJ2-3,TRBV13,NA,TGTGCCAGCAGCTTTTCGTCGCGGGCTCCGCGCACAGATACGCAGTATTTT,CASSFSSRAPRTDTQYF
few,TRBJ2-2,TRBV6-5,NA,TGTGCCAGCAGTTACTCTCGTAACACCGGGGAGCTGTTTTTT,CASSYSRNTGELFF
NA,TRBJ1-2,TRBV27,NA,TGTGCCAGCCGCTCCCCCCTTAGTGGCTACACCTTC,CASRSPLSGYTF
NA,TRBJ1-5,TRBV19,NA,TGTGCCAGTAGCCGGTCGATTAGCAATCAGCCCCAGCATTTT,CASSRSISNQPQHF
NA,TRBJ2-3,TRBV6-5,NA,TGTGCCAGCAGTTCCGGGGGAGATACGCAGTATTTT,CASSSGGDTQYF
NA,TRBJ1-1,TRBV30,NA,TGTGCCTGGAGTGTACAGGTGGGGCGCGGAGAAGCTTTCTTT,CAWSVQVGRGEAFF
NA,TRBJ1-5,TRBV23-1,NA,TGCGCCAGCAGTGTACAGGGTGACCAGCCCCAGCATTTT,CASSVQGDQPQHF
NA,TRBJ2-1,TRBV18,NA,TGTGCCAGCTCACCAAGAAACGGGGGTTGGAATGAGCAGTTCTTC,CASSPRNGGWNEQFF
NA,TRBJ2-5,TRBV18,NA,TGTGCCAGCTCACCAAGAGACTCCCAAGAGACCCAGTACTTC,CASSPRDSQETQYF
NA,TRBJ1-4,TRBV5-4,TRBD1,TGTGCCAGCAGCTCGGACAGGATTAATGAAAAACTGTTTTTT,CASSSDRINEKLFF
NA,TRBJ1-1,TRBV14,NA,TGTGCCAGCAGCCAAGATCGCGGGGGCCCTTTCTTT,CASSQDRGGPFF
NA,TRBJ1-2,TRBV6-1,NA,TGTGCCAGCAGTGAAGCGCTAGGACAGCTCTATGGCTACACCTTC,CASSEALGQLYGYTF
NA,TRBJ2-2,TRBV6-1,NA,TGTGCCAGCAGTGAGCGGAGGGCCGCCGGGGAGCTGTTTTTT,CASSERRAAGELFF
NA,TRBJ1-5,TRBV24-1,NA,TGTGCCACCAGCCGGGAGGGGGGGAATCAGCCCCAGCATTTT,CATSREGGNQPQHF
once,TRBJ2-7,TRBV5-1,NA,TGCGCCAGCAGCTTGGTGTCGGGTACGTCACTAGAGCAGTACTTC,CASSLVSGTSLEQYF
NA,TRBJ2-5,TRBV19,NA,TGTGCCAGTAGTATAAAGGTGTGGACACAAACCCTGGGCGTCCGGGAGACCCAGTACTTC,CASSIKVWTQTLGVRETQYF
NA,TRBJ1-1,TRBV18,NA,TGTGCCAGCTCACCATTCACCACGGAGGGCACTGAAGCTTTCTTT,CASSPFTTEGTEAFF
NA,TRBJ2-1,TRBV10-2,TRBD2,TGCGCCAGCAGGCGGGGGGGTGTTGATGAGCAGTTCTTC,CASRRGGVDEQFF
NA,TRBJ1-1,TRBV28,TRBD1,TGTGCCAGCAGTCTTCCGGGACAGGGATTAGCTTTCTTT,CASSLPGQGLAFF
NA,TRBJ1-5,TRBV6-1,NA,TGTGCCAGCAGTGAAGCGCGGGGGCGGGAGCCCCAGCATTTT,CASSEARGREPQHF
NA,TRBJ1-2,TRBV7-9,TRBD1,TGTGCCAGCAGCTCCACCACTGACAGGGCCGGGATTGGCTACACCTTC,CASSSTTDRAGIGYTF
NA,TRBJ2-1,TRBV25-1,TRBD2,TGTGCCAGCAGTCTTTTCGCGGGGGGGGGAAATGAGCAGTTCTTC,CASSLFAGGGNEQFF
NA,TRBJ2-3,TRBV18,NA,TGTGCCAGCTCACCTGTGCGAAGCACAGATACGCAGTATTTT,CASSPVRSTDTQYF
NA,TRBJ2-5,TRBV30,TRBD1,TGTGCCTGGAGTGTTTCACAGACAGGGTACCAAGAGACCCAGTACTTC,CAWSVSQTGYQETQYF
NA,TRBJ1-1,TRBV6-1,NA,TGTGCCAGCAGTGAAGTTGGGATTCGGGGAACTGAAGCTTTCTTT,CASSEVGIRGTEAFF
NA,TRBJ2-1,TRBV3-1/TRBV3-2,NA,TGTGCCAGCAGCCCAGCGGTCGCCTACAATGAGCAGTTCTTC,CASSPAVAYNEQFF
NA,TRBJ1-5,TRBV4-1,TRBD1,TGCGCCAGCAGCCCACCCGGGACAGGCAATCAGCCCCAGCATTTT,CASSPPGTGNQPQHF
NA,TRBJ2-2,TRBV5-1,TRBD1,TGCGCCAGCAGCTTCCCAGGGACAGGGGGATGGACCGGGGAGCTGTTTTTT,CASSFPGTGGWTGELFF
NA,TRBJ1-4,TRBV2,NA,TGTGCCAGCAGTGACGCGGGTGCAACTAATGAAAAACTGTTTTTT,CASSDAGATNEKLFF
once,TRBJ1-6,TRBV6-5,NA,TGTGCCAGCGTGAGGGGGGGTGGTTATAATTCACCCCTCCACTTT,CASVRGGGYNSPLHF
NA,TRBJ2-1,TRBV24-1,TRBD1,TGTGCCACCAGTGACCAGGACAGGGAGACAGATGAGCAGTTCTTC,CATSDQDRETDEQFF
once,TRBJ2-3,TRBV2,NA,TGTGCCACAGGTCTAGACAGGGAGGCAGATACGCAGTATTTT,CATGLDREADTQYF